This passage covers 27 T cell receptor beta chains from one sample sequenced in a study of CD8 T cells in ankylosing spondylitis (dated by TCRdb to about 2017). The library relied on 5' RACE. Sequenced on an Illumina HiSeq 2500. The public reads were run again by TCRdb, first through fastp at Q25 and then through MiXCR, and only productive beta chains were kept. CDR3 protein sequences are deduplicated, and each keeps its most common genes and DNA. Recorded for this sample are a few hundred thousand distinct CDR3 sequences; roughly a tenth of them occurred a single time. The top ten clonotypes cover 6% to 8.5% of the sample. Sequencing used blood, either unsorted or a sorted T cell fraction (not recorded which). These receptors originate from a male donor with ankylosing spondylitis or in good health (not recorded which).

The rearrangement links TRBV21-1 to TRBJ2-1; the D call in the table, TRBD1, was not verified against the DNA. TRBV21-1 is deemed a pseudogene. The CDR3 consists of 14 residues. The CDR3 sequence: CASTRWTAYNEQFF. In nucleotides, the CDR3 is TGTGCCAGCACCAGGTGGACAGCATACAATGAGCAGTTCTTC.

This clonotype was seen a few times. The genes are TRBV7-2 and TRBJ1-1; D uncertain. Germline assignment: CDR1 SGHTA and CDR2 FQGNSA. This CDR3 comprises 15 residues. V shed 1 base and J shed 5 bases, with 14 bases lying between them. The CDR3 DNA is TGTGCCAGCAGCTTAGGGCCGGGATTGGTAACTGAAGCTTTCTTT. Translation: CASSLGPGLVTEAFF.

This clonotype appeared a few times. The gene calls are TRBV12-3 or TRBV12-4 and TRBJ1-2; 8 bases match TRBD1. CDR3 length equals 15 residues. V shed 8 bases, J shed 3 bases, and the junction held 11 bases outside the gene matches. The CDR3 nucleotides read TGTGCCAGCGGTAGACAGGGGCAATTGTACTATGGCTACACCTTC. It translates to CASGRQGQLYYGYTF.

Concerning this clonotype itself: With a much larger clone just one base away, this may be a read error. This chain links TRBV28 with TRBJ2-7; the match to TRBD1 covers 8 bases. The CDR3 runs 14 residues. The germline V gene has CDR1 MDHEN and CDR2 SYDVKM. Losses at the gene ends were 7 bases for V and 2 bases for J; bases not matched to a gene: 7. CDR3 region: CASTPGTGAYEQYF. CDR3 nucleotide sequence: TGTGCCAGCACCCCGGGGACAGGAGCCTACGAGCAGTACTTC.

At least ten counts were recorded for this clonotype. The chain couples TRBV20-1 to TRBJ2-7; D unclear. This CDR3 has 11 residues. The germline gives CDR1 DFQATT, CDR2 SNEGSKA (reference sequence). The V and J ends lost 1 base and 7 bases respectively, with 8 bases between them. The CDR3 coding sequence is TGCAGTGCTAGAGGGTCGCGGGAGCAGTACTTC. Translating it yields CSARGSREQYF.

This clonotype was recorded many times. The CDR3 DNA sequence: TGCGCCAGCAGCCCCCTCTTTGGACTACCATACAATGAGCAGTTCTTC. It specifies CASSPLFGLPYNEQFF. The chain is built from TRBV5-1 and TRBJ2-1; D is perhaps TRBD2 (6 bases). CDR3 length: 16 amino acids. V dropped 4 bases and J dropped 4 bases, with 18 bases sitting between them. Germline V lookup: CDR1 SGHRS, CDR2 YFSETQ.

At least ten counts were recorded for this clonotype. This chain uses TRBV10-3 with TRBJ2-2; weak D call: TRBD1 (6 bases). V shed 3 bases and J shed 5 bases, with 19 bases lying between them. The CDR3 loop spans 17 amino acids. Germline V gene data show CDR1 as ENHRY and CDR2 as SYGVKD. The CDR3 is CAISEQGPTAWTGELFF. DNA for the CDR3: TGTGCCATCAGTGAACAGGGACCAACAGCGTGGACCGGGGAGCTGTTTTTT.

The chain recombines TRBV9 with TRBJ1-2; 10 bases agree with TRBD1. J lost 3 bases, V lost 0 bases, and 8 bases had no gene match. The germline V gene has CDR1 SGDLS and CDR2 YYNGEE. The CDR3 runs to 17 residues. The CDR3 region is CASSVGAADRGHYGYTF. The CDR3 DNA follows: TGTGCCAGCAGCGTAGGTGCGGCTGACAGGGGGCACTATGGCTACACCTTC.

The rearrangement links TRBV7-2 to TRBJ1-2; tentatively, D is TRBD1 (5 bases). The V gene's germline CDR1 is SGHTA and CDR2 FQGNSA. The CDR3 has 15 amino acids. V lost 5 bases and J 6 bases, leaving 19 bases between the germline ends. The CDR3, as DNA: TGTGCCAGCAGCCTAGGTCGGGGGGGTATGAATGGCTACACCTTC. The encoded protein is CASSLGRGGMNGYTF.

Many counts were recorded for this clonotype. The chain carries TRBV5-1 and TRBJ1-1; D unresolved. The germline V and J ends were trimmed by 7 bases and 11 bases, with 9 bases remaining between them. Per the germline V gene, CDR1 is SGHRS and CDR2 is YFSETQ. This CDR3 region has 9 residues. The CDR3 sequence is CASSGLAFF. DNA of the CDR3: TGCGCCAGCTCGGGGTTGGCTTTCTTT.

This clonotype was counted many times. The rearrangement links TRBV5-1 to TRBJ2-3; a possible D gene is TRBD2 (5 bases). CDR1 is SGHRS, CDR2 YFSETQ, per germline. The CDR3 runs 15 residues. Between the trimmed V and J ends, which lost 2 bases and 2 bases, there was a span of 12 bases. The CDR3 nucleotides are TGCGCCAGCAGCTTAAATCCCGGGGACACAGATACGCAGTATTTT. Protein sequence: CASSLNPGDTDTQYF.

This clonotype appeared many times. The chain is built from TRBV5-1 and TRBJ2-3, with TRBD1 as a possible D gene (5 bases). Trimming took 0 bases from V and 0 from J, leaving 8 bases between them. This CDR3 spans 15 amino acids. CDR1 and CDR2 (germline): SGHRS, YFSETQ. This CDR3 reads CASSLAGASTDTQYF. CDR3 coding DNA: TGCGCCAGCAGCTTGGCTGGGGCTAGCACAGATACGCAGTATTTT.

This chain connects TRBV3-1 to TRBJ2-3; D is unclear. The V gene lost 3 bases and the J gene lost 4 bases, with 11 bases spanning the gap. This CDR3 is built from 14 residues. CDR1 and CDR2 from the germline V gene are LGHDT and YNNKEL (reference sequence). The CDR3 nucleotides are TGTGCCAGCAGCCATAAACGGACGTCAGATACGCAGTATTTT. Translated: CASSHKRTSDTQYF.

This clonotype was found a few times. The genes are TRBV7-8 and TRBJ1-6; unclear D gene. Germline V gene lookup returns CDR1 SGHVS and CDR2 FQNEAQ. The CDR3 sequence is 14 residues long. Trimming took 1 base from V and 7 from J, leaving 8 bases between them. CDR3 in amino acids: CASSLEAVNSPLHF. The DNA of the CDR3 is TGTGCCAGCAGCTTAGAGGCAGTCAATTCACCCCTCCACTTT.

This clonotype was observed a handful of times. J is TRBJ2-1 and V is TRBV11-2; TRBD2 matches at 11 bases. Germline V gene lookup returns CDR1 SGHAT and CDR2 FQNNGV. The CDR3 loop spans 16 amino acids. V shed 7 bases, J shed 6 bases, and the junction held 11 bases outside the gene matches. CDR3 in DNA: TGTGCCAGCACCATCCTACTAGCGGGAGTTGTCAATGAGCAGTTCTTC. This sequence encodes CASTILLAGVVNEQFF.

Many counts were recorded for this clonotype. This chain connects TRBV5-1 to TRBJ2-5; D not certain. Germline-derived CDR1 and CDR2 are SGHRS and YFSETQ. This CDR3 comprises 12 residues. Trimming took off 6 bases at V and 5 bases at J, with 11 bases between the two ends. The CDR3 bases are TGCGCCAGCACCGCTACGGGCGAGACCCAGTACTTC. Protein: CASTATGETQYF.

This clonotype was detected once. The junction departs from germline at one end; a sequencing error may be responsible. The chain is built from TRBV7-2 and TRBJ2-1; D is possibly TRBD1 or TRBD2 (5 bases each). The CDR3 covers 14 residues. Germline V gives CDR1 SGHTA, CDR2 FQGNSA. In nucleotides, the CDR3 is TGTGCCAGCCAAGTTATCAGAGCGGACAATGCGCAGTTCTTC. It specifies CASQVIRADNAQFF. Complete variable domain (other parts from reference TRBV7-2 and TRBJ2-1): GAGVSQSPSNKVTEKGKDVELRCDPISGHTALYWYRQSLGQGLEFLIYFQGNSAPDKSGLPSDRFSAERTGGSVSTLTIQRTQQEDSAVYLCASQVIRADNAQFFGPGTRLTVL.

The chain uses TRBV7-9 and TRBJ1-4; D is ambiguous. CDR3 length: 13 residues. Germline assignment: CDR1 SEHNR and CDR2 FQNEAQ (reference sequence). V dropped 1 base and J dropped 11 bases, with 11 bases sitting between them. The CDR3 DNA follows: TGTGCCAGCAGCTTAGGGAGCACGGAGAAACTGTTTTTT. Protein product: CASSLGSTEKLFF.

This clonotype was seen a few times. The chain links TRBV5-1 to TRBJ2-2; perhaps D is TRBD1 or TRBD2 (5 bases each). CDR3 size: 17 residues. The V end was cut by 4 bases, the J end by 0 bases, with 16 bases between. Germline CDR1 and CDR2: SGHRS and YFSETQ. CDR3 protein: CASSGARGDANTGELFF. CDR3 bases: TGCGCCAGCAGCGGAGCCCGAGGGGACGCGAACACCGGGGAGCTGTTTTTT.

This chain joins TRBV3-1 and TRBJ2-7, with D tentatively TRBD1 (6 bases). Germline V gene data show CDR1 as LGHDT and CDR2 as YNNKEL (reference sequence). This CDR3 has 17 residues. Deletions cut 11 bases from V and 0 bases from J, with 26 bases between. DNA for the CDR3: TGTGCCTGCTCCCCCCCCTCCGAGACAGGCAGCTCCTACGAGCAGTACTTC. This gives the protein CACSPPSETGSSYEQYF.

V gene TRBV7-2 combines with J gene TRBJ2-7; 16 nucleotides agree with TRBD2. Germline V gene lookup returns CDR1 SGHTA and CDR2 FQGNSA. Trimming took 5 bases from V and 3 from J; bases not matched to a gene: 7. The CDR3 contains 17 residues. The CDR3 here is CASSLGGTSGRGYEQYF. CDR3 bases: TGTGCCAGCAGCCTAGGAGGGACTAGCGGGAGGGGCTACGAGCAGTACTTC.

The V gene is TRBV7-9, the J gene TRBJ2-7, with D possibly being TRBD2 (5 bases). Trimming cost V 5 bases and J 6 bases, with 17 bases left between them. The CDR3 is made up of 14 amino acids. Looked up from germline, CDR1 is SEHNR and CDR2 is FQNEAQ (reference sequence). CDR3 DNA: TGTGCCAGCAGCCGCGGACTGACTGAGTTCGAGCAGTACTTC. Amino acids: CASSRGLTEFEQYF.

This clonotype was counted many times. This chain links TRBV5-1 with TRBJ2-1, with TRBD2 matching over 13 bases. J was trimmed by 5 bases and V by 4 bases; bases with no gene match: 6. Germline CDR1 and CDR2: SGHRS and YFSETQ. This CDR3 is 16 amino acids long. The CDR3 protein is CASSAGTSGANNEQFF. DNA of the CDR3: TGCGCCAGCAGCGCCGGGACTAGCGGGGCTAACAATGAGCAGTTCTTC.

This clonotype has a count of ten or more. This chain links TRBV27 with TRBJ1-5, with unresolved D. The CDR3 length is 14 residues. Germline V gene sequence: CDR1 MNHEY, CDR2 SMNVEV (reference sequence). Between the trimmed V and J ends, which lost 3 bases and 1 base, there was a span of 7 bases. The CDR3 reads CASSFARSNQPQHF. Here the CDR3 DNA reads TGTGCCAGCAGTTTTGCCAGGAGCAATCAGCCCCAGCATTTT.

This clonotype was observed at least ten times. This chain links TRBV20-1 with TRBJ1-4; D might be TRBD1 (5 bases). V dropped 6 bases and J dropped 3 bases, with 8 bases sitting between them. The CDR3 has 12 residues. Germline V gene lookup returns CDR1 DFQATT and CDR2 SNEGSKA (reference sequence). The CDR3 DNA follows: TGCAGTGCCCGACAGTCTAATGAAAAACTGTTTTTT. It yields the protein CSARQSNEKLFF.

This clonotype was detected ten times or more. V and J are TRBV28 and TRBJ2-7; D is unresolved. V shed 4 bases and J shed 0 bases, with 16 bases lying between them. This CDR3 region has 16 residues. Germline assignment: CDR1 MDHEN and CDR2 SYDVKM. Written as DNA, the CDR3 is TGTGCCAGCAGTTCCCCACTTACAGCCAGCTCCTACGAGCAGTACTTC. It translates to CASSSPLTASSYEQYF.

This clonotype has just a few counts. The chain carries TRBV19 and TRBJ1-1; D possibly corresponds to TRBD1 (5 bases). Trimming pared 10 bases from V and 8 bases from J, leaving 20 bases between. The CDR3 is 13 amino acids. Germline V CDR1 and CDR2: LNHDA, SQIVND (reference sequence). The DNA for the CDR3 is TGTGCCACCAAACGCGGGTCCTACAGGGAAGCTTTCTTT. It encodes CATKRGSYREAFF.